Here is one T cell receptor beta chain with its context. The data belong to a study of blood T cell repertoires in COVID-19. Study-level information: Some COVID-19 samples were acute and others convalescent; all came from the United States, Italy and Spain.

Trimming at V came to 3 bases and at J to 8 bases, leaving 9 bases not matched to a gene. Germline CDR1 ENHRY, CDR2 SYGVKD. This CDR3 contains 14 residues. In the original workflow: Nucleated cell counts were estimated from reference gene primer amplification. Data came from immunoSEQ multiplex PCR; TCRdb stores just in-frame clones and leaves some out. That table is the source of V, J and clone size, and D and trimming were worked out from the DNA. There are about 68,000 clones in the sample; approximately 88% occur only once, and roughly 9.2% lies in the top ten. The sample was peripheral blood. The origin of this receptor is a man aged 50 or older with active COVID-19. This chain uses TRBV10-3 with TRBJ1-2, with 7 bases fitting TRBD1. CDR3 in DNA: TGTGCCATCAGTGACCTTGATGACAGGGACGGCTACACCTTC. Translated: CAISDLDDRDGYTF.